The entry below gives a single TCR beta chain sequence along with its context. CDR1 is KGHSY and CDR2 is FQNENV in the germline V gene. The CDR3 runs to 13 residues. The source of the sample is a study of glioma-infiltrating T cells after dendritic cell vaccination. Study overall: Autologous tumor lysate-pulsed dendritic cell vaccination was given between the early 2000s and the early 2010s.

The primer mix had 60 V beta and 13 J beta primers. TCRdb's table, derived via immunoSEQ multiplex PCR, lists solely in-frame clones and lacks some. The data hold about 92,000 clones, with around 86% observed a single time. The clonotype was recovered from a human donor with glioblastoma. This chain links TRBV16 with TRBJ2-5; 8 bases line up with TRBD1. The DNA end is more similar to TRBJ2-7, so the J call may be wrong. Material: blood, obtained before dendritic cell vaccination. This CDR3 reads CASRQGGPYEQYF. The DNA for the CDR3 is TGTGCCAGCAGACAGGGGGGTCCCTACGAGCAGTACTTC.